This T cell receptor beta chain was identified in a study of cytomegalovirus exposure and HLA in healthy donors. The overall study: A preliminary data release comprised around 85 million unique TCRs obtained from HLA-typed donors.

60 Vbeta and 13 Jbeta primers were used in PCR. The assay was immunoSEQ multiplex PCR, and TCRdb's table has in-frame clones only and misses some. The table lists 150,000 to 200,000 clones, approximately 82% of them singletons, with roughly 12% in the top ten. Study findings and constraints: Some V segments, including TRBV6-2 and TRBV6-3, were excluded as indistinguishable. CMV antigen specificity was confirmed in vitro for three CMV-associated chains. A later analysis linked a missense variant in DCLRE1C to the trimming of TCR beta V and J genes.

As regards this clone: Its matching antigen is unknown.

Germline V gives CDR1 SNHLY, CDR2 FYNNEI. The CDR3 length is 13 residues. Trimming shortened V by 5 bases and J by 4 bases, and 12 bases separated the two germline ends. This chain uses TRBV2 with TRBJ2-7; the D is unclear. The sample comprised PBMCs. The receptor comes from a man aged 18-30 years in good health and CMV-seropositive. The CDR3 loop is CASSSTQRYEQYF. CDR3 nucleotides: TGTGCCAGCAGTTCAACTCAACGGTACGAGCAGTACTTC.